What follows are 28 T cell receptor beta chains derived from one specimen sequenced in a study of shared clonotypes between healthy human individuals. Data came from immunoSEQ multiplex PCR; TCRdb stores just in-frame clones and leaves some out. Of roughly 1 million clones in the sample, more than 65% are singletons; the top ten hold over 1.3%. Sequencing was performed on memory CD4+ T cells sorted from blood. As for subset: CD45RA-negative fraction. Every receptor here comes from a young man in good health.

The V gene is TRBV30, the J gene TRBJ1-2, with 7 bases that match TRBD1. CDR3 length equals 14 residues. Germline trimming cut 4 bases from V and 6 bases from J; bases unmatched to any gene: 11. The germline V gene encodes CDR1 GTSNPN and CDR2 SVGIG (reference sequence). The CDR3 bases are TGTGCCTGGAACCGATTTAAGGGGGCGGATGGCTACACCTTC. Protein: CAWNRFKGADGYTF.

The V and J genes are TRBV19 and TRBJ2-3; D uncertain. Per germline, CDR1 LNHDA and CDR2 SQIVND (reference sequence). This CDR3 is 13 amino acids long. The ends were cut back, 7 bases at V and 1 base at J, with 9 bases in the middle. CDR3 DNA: TGTGCCAGTAAGCCCTGGGGCACAGATACGCAGTATTTT. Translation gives CASKPWGTDTQYF.

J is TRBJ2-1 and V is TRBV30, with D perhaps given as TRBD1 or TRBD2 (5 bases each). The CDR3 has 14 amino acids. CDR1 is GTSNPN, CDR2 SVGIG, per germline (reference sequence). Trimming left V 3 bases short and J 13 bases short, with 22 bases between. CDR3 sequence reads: CAWREAAPGRVQFF. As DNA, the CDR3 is TGTGCCTGGAGAGAGGCAGCTCCGGGACGAGTTCAGTTCTTC.

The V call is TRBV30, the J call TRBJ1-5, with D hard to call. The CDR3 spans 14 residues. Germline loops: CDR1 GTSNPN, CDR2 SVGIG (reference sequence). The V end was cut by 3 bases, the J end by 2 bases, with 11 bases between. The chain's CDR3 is CAWRSARGNQPQHF. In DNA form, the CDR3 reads TGTGCCTGGAGAAGTGCGCGGGGCAATCAGCCCCAGCATTTT.

The CDR3 reads CASSSQGNLAFF. DNA of the CDR3: TGTGCCAGCAGCTCCCAGGGCAATCTGGCTTTCTTT. The chain couples TRBV6-5 to TRBJ1-1, with a possible D match to TRBD1 (5 bases). V was clipped by 6 bases and J by 11 bases, with 16 bases between them. CDR3 size: 12 residues. Germline V gives CDR1 MNHEY, CDR2 SVGAGI.

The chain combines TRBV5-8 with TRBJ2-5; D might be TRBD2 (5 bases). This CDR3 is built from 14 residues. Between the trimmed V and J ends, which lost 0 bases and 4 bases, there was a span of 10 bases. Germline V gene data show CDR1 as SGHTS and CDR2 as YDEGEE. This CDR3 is CASSLAYRGETQYF. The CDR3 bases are TGTGCCAGCAGCTTGGCATATCGGGGAGAGACCCAGTACTTC.

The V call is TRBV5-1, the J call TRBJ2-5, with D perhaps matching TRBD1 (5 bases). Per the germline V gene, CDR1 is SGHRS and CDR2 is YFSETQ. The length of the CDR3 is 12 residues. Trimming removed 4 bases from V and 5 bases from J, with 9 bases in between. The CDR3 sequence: CASSPPGETQYF. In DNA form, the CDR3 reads TGCGCCAGCAGCCCCCCAGGGGAGACCCAGTACTTC.

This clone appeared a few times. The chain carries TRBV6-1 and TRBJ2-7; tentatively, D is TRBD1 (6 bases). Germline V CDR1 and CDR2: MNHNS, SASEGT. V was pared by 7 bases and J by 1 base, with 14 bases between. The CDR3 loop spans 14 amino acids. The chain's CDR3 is CASTGGRASYEQYF. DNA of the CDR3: TGTGCCAGCACTGGGGGCCGCGCATCCTACGAGCAGTACTTC.

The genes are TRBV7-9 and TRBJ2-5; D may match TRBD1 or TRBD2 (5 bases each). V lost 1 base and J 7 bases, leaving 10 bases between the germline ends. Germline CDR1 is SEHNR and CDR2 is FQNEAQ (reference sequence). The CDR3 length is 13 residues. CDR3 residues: CASSLGGVGTQYF. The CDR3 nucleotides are TGTGCCAGCAGCTTAGGAGGGGTAGGGACCCAGTACTTC. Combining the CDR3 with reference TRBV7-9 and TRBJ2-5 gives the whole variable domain DTGVSQNPRHKITKRGQNVTFRCDPISEHNRLYWYRQTLGQGPEFLTYFQNEAQLEKSRLLSDRFSAERPKGSFSTLEIQRTEQGDSAMYLCASSLGGVGTQYFGPGTRLLVL.

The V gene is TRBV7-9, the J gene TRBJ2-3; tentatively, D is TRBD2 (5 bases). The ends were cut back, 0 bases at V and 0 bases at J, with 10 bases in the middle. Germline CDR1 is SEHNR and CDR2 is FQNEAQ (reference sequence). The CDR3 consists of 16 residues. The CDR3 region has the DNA TGTGCCAGCAGCTTAGCGGACTGGTCTAGCACAGATACGCAGTATTTT. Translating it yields CASSLADWSSTDTQYF.

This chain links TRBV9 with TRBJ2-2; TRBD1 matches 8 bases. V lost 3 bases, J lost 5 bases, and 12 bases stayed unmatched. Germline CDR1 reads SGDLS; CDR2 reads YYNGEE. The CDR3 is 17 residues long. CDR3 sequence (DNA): TGTGCCAGCAGCGCCGAGCCTTGGCAGGGGGCGACCGGGGAGCTGTTTTTT. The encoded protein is CASSAEPWQGATGELFF.

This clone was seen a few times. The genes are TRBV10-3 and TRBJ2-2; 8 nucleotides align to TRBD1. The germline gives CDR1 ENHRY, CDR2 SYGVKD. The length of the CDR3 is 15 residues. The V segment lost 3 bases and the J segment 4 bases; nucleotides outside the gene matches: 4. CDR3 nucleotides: TGTGCCATCAGTGATCAGGGGGCTGGCACCGGGGAGCTGTTTTTT. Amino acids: CAISDQGAGTGELFF.

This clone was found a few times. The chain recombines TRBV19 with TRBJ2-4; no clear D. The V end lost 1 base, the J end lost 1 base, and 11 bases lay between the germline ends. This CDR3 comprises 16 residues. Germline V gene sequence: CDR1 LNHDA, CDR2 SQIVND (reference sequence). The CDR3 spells CASSIASLGAKNIQYF. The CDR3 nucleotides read TGTGCCAGTAGTATAGCGTCCCTCGGGGCCAAAAACATTCAGTACTTC.

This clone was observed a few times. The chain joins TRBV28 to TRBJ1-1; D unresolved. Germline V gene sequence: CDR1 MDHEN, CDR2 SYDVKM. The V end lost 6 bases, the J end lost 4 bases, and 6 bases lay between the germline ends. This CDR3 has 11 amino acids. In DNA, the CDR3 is TGTGCCAGCAGAATTCCCACTGAAGCTTTCTTT. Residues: CASRIPTEAFF.

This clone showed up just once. For the CDR3, the DNA is TGTGCCAGCAGTGTGGGGACAGACACAGATACGCAGTATTTT. Its protein is CASSVGTDTDTQYF. J is TRBJ2-3 and V is TRBV2; 7 bases are a match to TRBD1. CDR1 is SNHLY, CDR2 FYNNEI, per germline. Unmatched junction bases numbered 3, after V lost 4 bases and J lost 2 bases. This CDR3 has 14 amino acids.

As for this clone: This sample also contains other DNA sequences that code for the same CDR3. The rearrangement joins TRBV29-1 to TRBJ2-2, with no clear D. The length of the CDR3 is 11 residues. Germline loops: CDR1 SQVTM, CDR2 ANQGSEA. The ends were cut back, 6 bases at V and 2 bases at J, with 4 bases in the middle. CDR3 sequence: CSVRNTGELFF. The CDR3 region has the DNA TGCAGCGTCCGAAACACCGGGGAGCTGTTTTTT.

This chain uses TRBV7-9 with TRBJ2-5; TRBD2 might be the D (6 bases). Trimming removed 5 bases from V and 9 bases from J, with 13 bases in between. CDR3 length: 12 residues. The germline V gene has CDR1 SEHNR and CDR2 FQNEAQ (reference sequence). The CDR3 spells CASSLPGTPQYF. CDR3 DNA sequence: TGTGCCAGCAGCCTTCCCGGGACTCCCCAGTACTTC.

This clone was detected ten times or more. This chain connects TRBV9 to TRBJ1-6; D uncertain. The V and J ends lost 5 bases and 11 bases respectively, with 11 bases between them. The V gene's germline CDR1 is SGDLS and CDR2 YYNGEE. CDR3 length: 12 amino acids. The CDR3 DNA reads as TGTGCCAGCAGTTTGGGCGCCCCACCCCTCCACTTT. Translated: CASSLGAPPLHF.

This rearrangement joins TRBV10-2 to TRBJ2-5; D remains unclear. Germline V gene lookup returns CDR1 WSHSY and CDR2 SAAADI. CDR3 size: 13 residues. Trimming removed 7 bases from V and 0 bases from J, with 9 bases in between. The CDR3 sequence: CASMTQYQETQYF. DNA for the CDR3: TGCGCCAGCATGACCCAATACCAAGAGACCCAGTACTTC.

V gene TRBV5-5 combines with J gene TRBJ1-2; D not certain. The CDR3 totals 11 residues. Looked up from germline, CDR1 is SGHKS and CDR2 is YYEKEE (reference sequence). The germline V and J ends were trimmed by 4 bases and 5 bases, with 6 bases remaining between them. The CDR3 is CASSDGYGYTF. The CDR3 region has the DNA TGTGCCAGCAGCGACGGATATGGCTACACCTTC.

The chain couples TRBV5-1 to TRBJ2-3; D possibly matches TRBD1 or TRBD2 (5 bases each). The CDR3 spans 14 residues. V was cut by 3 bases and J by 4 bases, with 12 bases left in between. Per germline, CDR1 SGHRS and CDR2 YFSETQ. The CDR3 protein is CASSSGPPPDTQYF. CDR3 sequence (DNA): TGCGCCAGCAGCTCGGGACCGCCACCAGATACGCAGTATTTT.

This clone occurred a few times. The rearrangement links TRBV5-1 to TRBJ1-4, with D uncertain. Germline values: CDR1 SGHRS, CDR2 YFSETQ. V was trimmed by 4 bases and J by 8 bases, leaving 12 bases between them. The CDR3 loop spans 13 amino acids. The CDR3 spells CASSRDKLEKLFF. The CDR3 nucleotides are TGCGCCAGCAGCCGAGACAAGCTGGAAAAACTGTTTTTT. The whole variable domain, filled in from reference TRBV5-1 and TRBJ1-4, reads KAGVTQTPRYLIKTRGQQVTLSCSPISGHRSVSWYQQTPGQGLQFLFEYFSETQRNKGNFPGRFSGRQFSNSRSEMNVSTLELGDSALYLCASSRDKLEKLFFGSGTQLSVL.

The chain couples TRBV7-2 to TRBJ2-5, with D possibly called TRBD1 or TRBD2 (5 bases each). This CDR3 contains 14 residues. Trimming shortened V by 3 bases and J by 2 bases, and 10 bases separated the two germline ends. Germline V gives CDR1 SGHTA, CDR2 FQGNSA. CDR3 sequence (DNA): TGTGCCAGCAGCTTCCGGGGCAGTCAAGAGACCCAGTACTTC. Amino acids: CASSFRGSQETQYF.

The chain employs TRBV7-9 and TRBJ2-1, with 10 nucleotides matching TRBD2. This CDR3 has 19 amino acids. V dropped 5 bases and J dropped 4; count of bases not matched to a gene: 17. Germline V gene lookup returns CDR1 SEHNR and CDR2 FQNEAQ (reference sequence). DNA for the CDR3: TGTGCCAGCAGCGCCCGACTAGCGGGCGGGCCCACGGCGTACAATGAGCAGTTCTTC. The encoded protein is CASSARLAGGPTAYNEQFF.

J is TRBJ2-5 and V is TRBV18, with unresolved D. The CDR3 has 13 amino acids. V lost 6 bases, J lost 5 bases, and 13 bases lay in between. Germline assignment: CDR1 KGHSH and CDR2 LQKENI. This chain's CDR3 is CASSLLNGETQYF. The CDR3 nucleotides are TGTGCCAGCTCTCTTCTGAACGGGGAGACCCAGTACTTC.

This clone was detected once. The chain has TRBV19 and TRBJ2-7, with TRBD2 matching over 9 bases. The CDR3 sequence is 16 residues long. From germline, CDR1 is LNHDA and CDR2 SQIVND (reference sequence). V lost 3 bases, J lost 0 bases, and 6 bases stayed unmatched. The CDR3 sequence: CASSIATSGVSYEQYF. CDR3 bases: TGTGCCAGTAGTATCGCGACTAGCGGAGTCTCCTACGAGCAGTACTTC.

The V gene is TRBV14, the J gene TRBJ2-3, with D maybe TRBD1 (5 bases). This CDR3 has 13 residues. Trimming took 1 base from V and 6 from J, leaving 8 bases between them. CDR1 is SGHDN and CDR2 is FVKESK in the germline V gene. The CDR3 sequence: CASSQVWGDTQYF. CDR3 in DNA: TGTGCCAGCAGCCAAGTATGGGGCGATACGCAGTATTTT.

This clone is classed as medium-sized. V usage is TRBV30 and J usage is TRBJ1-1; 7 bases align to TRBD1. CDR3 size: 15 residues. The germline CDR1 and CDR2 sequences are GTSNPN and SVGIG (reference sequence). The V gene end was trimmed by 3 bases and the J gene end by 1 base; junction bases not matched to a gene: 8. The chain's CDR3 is CAWSAAGTENTEAFF. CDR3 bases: TGTGCCTGGAGCGCAGCCGGGACAGAGAACACTGAAGCTTTCTTT.